The TCR beta chain described here comes from a study of molecular identifiers for immune sequencing clone quantification. MiXCR, run by TCRdb on the PCR reads, gives a single entry per CDR3 protein. The profile shows about 68,000 distinct CDR3 sequences, around a sixth of them singletons. The sample taken for sequencing was naive CD8+ T cells from blood, with Jurkat cell RNA spiked in. Regarding subset: FACS-sorted CD8+CD4-CCR7+CD45RA+ naive T cells. This clonotype was obtained from a human donor in good health. Some libraries in this study had Jurkat cell RNA spiked in.

Here the CDR3 DNA reads TGTGCCAGCAGCTCTAATCTCTTGGGGAGCTACGAGCAGTACTTC. This translates into CASSSNLLGSYEQYF. V is TRBV7-9 and J is TRBJ2-7, with D perhaps matching TRBD2 (5 bases). V gave up 4 bases and J gave up 3 bases, with 16 bases separating them. Germline-derived CDR1 and CDR2 are SEHNR and FQNEAQ (reference sequence). This CDR3 has 15 amino acids.